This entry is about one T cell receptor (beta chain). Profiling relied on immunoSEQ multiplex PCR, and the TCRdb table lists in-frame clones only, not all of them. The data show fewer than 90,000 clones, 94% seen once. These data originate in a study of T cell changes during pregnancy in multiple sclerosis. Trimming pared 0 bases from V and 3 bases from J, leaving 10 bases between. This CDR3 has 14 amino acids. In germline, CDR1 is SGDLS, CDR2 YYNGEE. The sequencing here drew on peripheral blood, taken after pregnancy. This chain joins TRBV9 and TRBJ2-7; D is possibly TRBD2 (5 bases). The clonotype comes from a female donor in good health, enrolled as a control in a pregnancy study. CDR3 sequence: CASSVGDYFYEQYF. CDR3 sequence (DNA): TGTGCCAGCAGCGTAGGAGACTATTTCTACGAGCAGTACTTC.